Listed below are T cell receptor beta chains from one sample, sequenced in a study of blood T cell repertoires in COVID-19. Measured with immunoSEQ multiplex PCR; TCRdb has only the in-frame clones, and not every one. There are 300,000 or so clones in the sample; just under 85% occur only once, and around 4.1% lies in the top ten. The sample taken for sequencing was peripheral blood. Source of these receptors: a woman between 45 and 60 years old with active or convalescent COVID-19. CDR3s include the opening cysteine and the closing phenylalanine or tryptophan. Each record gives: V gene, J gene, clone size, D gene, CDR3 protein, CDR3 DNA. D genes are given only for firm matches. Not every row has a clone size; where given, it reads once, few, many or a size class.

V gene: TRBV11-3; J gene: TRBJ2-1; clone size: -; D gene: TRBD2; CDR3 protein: CASSLGSSSGSFYNEQFF; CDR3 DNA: TGTGCCAGCAGCTTAGGCTCCTCTAGCGGGAGTTTCTACAATGAGCAGTTCTTC
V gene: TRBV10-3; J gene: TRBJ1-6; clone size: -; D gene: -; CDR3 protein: CATHAGSNSPLHF; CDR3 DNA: TGTGCCACTCACGCGGGCAGTAATTCACCCCTCCACTTT
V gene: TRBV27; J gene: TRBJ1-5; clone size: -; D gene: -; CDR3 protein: CASSPPGSSNQPQHF; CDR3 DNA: TGTGCCAGCAGTCCTCCAGGGTCCAGCAATCAGCCCCAGCATTTT
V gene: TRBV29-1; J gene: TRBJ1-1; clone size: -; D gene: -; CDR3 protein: CSVELREKAEAFF; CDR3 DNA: TGCAGCGTTGAATTGAGGGAAAAGGCTGAAGCTTTCTTT
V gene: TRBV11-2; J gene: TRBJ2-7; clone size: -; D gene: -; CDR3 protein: CASSQPQGKRTYEQYF; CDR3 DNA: TGTGCCAGCAGCCAACCACAGGGTAAGAGGACATACGAGCAGTACTTC
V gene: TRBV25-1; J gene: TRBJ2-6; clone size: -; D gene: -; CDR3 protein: CASSDRGRTLSGANVLTF; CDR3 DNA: TGTGCCAGCAGTGACAGGGGTCGTACCCTCTCTGGGGCCAACGTCCTGACTTTC
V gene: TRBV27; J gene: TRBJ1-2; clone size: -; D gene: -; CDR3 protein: CASSRQGWNYGYTF; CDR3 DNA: TGTGCCAGCAGTCGGCAGGGTTGGAACTATGGCTACACCTTC
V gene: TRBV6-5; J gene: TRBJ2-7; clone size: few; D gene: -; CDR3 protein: CASSRTSQYEQYF; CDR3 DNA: TGTGCCAGCAGCAGAACCAGTCAGTACGAGCAGTACTTC
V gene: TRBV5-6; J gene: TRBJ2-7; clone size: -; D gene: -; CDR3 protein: CASSLFETAKSHEQYF; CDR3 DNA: TGTGCCAGCAGCTTGTTTGAGACAGCCAAAAGCCACGAGCAGTACTTC
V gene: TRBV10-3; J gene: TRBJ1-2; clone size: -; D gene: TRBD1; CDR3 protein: CAIRGQGANGYTF; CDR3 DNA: TGTGCCATCAGGGGACAGGGGGCCAATGGCTACACCTTC
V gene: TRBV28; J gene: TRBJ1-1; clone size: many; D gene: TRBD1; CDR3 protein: CASRSGTGGFGTEAFF; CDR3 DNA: TGTGCCAGCAGGTCTGGGACAGGGGGCTTCGGCACTGAAGCTTTCTTT
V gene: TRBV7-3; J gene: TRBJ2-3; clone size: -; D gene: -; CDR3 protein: CASSPRADTQYF; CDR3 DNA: TGTGCCAGCAGCCCCAGGGCAGATACGCAGTATTTT
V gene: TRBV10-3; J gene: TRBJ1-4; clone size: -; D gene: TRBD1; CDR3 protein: CAISGSDREATNEKLFF; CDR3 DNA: TGTGCCATCAGTGGCAGCGACAGGGAGGCAACTAATGAAAAACTGTTTTTT
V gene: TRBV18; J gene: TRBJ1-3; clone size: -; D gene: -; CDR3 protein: CASSPNRNSGNTIYF; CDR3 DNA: TGTGCCAGCTCACCCAACAGGAACTCTGGAAACACCATATATTTT
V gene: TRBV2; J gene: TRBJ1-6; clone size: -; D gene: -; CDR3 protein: CASLRDKNSPLHF; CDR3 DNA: TGTGCCAGCCTACGGGACAAGAATTCACCCCTCCACTTT
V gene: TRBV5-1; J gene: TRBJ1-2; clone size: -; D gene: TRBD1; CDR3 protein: CASSLDGQGYGYTF; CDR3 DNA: TGCGCCAGCAGCTTGGACGGACAGGGGTATGGCTACACCTTC
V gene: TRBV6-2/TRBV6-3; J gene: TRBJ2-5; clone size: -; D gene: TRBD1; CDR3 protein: CASSYSSQGDQYF; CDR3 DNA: TGTGCCAGCAGTTACTCCTCACAGGGGGACCAGTACTTC
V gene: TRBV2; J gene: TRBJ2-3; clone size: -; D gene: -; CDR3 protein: CASRAGGTDTQYF; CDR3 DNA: TGTGCCAGCAGGGCAGGGGGCACAGATACGCAGTATTTT
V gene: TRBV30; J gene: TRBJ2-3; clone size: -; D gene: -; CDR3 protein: CAWKIRGTNTDTQYF; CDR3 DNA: TGTGCCTGGAAAATCAGGGGTACCAACACAGATACGCAGTATTTT
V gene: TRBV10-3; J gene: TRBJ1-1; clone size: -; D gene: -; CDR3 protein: CAISAPTPGTTEAFF; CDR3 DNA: TGTGCCATCAGTGCGCCGACCCCAGGTACCACTGAAGCTTTCTTT
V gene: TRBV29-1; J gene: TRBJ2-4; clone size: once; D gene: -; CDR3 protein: CSVRGTLAKNIQYF; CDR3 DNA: TGCAGCGTAAGGGGGACATTAGCCAAAAACATTCAGTACTTC
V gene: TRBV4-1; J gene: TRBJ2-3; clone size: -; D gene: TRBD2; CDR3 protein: CASSPLAGVADTQYF; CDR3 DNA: TGCGCCAGCAGCCCACTAGCGGGAGTCGCAGATACGCAGTATTTT
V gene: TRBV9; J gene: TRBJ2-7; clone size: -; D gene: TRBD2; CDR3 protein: CASSQTSGRRGEQYF; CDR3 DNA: TGTGCCAGCAGTCAAACTAGCGGGAGGCGCGGCGAGCAGTACTTC
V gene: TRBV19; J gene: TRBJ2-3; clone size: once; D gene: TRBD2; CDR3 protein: CASSKDGLAGDSTDTQYF; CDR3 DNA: TGTGCCAGTAGTAAGGATGGGCTAGCGGGAGACAGCACAGATACGCAGTATTTT
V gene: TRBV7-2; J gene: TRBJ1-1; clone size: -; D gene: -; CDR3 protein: CASSLEPVMNTEAFF; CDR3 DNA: TGTGCCAGCAGCTTAGAACCGGTGATGAACACTGAAGCTTTCTTT
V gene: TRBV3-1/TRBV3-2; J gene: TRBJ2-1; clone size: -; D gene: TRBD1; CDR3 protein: CASSQQDRAREQFF; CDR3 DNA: TGTGCCAGCAGCCAACAGGACAGGGCACGGGAGCAGTTCTTC
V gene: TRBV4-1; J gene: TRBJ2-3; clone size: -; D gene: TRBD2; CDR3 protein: CASSQERSGRTDTQYF; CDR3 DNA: TGCGCCAGCAGCCAAGAGCGTAGCGGGAGAACAGATACGCAGTATTTT
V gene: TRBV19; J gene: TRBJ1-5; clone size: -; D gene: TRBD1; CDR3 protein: CASSVNRGIGQPQHF; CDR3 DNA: TGTGCCAGTAGCGTTAACAGGGGAATCGGTCAGCCCCAGCATTTT
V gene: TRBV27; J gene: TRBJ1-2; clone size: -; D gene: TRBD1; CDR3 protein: CASSLTGGHYGYTF; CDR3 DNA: TGTGCCAGCAGTCTAACAGGGGGTCACTATGGCTACACCTTC
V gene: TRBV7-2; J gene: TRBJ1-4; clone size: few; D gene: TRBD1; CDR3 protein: CASGDRAGGEKLFF; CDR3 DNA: TGTGCCAGCGGAGACAGGGCTGGTGGGGAAAAACTGTTTTTT
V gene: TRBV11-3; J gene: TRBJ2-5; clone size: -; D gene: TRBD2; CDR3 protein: CASSFSTSATQYF; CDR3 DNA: TGTGCCAGCAGCTTCTCGACTAGCGCGACCCAGTACTTC
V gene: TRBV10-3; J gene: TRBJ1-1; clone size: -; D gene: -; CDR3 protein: CAITQGVSTEAFF; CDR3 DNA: TGTGCCATCACACAGGGCGTAAGCACTGAAGCTTTCTTT
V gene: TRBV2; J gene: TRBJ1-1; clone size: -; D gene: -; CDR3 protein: CASSEDRALAEAFF; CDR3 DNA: TGTGCCAGCAGTGAAGACAGAGCCTTGGCTGAAGCTTTCTTT
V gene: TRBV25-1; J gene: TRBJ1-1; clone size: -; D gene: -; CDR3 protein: CASSEAGRGVNTEAFF; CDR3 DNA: TGTGCCAGCAGTGAGGCAGGACGGGGAGTAAACACTGAAGCTTTCTTT
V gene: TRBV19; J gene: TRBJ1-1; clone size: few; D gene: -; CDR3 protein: CASSIAPRESNTEAFF; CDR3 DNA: TGTGCCAGTAGTATTGCCCCCCGGGAGTCGAACACTGAAGCTTTCTTT
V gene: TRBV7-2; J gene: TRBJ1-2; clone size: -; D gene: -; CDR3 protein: CASSLAQGTYGYTF; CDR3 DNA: TGTGCCAGCAGCTTAGCGCAGGGGACCTATGGCTACACCTTC
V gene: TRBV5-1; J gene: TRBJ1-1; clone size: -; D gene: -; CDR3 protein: CASSLVQGLGNTEAFF; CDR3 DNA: TGCGCCAGCAGCTTGGTTCAGGGGTTGGGTAACACTGAAGCTTTCTTT
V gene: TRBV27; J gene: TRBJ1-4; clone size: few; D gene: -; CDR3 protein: CASSFLLGPGLSTNEKLFF; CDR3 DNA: TGTGCCAGCAGTTTTCTTTTAGGTCCAGGGTTGTCAACTAATGAAAAACTGTTTTTT
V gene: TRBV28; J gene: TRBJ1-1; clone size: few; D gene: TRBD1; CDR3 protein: CASSLLSGTGSTEAFF; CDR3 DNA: TGTGCCAGCAGTTTACTGTCCGGGACAGGGAGCACTGAAGCTTTCTTT
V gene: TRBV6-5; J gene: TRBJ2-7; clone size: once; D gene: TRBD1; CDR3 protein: CASRPTGQGLKLDF; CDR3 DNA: TGTGCCAGCAGACCGACGGGACAGGGCCTTAAATTGGACTTC
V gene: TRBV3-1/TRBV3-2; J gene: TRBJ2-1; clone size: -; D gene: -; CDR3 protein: CASSWAERPPLNEQFF; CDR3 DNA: TGTGCCAGCAGCTGGGCCGAGAGACCCCCCTTAAATGAGCAGTTCTTC
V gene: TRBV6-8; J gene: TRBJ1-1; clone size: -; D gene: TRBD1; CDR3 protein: CASSGQGIVNTEAFF; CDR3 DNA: TGTGCCAGCAGTGGACAGGGAATTGTGAACACTGAAGCTTTCTTT
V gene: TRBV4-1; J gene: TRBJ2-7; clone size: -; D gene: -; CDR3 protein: CASSRGGGESGDEQYF; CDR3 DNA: TGCGCCAGCAGCCGCGGAGGGGGGGAGTCTGGAGACGAGCAGTACTTC
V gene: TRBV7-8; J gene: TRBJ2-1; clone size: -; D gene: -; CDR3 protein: CASSSREYNEQFF; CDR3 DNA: TGTGCCAGCAGCTCCCGGGAGTACAATGAGCAGTTCTTC
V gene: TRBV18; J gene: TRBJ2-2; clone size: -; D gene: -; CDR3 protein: CASSPQGRLANTGELFF; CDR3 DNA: TGTGCCAGCTCACCACAAGGTCGTCTAGCGAACACCGGGGAGCTGTTTTTT
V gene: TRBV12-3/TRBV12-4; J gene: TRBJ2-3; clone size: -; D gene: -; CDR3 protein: CASSFPGTDTQYF; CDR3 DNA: TGTGCCAGCAGTTTCCCCGGGACAGATACGCAGTATTTT